Listed below are T cell receptor beta chains from one sample, sequenced in a study of response to subunit inactivated influenza vaccine. TCRdb itself ran the RT-PCR reads through MiXCR, one entry per CDR3 protein. The data show 500,000 to 550,000 distinct CDR3 sequences, approximately 22% seen once. This same sample was also taken into another study, of T cells expressing NK-cell markers.

The sequencing used CD4+ T cells sorted from PBMCs, collected approximately 13 days after vaccination. The receptors derive from a man aged 50-60 years who received an inactivated influenza vaccine. Both conserved end residues are part of each CDR3. D genes are given only for firm matches. Clone size is shown for a subset of rows, as once, few, many or a class of expanded clone.

. | TRBJ2-7 | TRBV7-2 | . | TGTGCCAGCAGCCCACTCAACGGGAACGAGCAGTACTTC | CASSPLNGNEQYF
many | TRBJ2-2 | TRBV5-1 | . | TGCGCCAGCAGCTCGGGACACCCCGACACCGGGGAGCTGTTTTTT | CASSSGHPDTGELFF
many | TRBJ2-5 | TRBV5-1 | . | TGCGCCAGCAGCTTAGAGGGGTGGTCGGAGACCCAGTACTTC | CASSLEGWSETQYF
many | TRBJ2-3 | TRBV29-1 | . | TGCAGCGTTGATAGTCAGGGCGGCACAGATACGCAGTATTTT | CSVDSQGGTDTQYF
few | TRBJ1-3 | TRBV20-1 | . | TGCAGTGCTCTCCGGACGTCTGGAAACACCATATATTTT | CSALRTSGNTIYF
many | TRBJ1-5 | TRBV24-1 | . | TGTGCCACCAGTGAGGGGGGACAATTCAATCAGCCCCAGCATTTT | CATSEGGQFNQPQHF
. | TRBJ2-4 | TRBV29-1 | . | TGCAGCTGGGGGGAAGGGACAGCCAAAAACATTCAGTACTTC | CSWGEGTAKNIQYF
. | TRBJ2-3 | TRBV6-1 | . | TGTGCCAGCATAGGGGTAGCGGCCCGCAGCACAGATACGCAGTATTTT | CASIGVAARSTDTQYF
few | TRBJ2-7 | TRBV28 | . | TGTGCCAGCAGTCTCGCTTACCAGCGCCACTCCTACGAGCAGTACTTC | CASSLAYQRHSYEQYF
many | TRBJ2-7 | TRBV20-1 | . | TGCAGTGCTTACCTAACCGGCAGGGGAAGGCGCGAGCAGTACTTC | CSAYLTGRGRREQYF
once | TRBJ1-2 | TRBV28 | . | TGTGCCAGCAGTTCTACTCACTCCCGGGGGTCCTATGGCTACACCTTC | CASSSTHSRGSYGYTF
. | TRBJ1-5 | TRBV12-3/TRBV12-4 | . | TGTGCCAGCAGTCTAGACAGCCTCAAGCAGCCCCAGCATTTT | CASSLDSLKQPQHF
. | TRBJ2-5 | TRBV29-1 | . | TGCAGCGTTGAAAGGCAGCAAGAGACCCAGTACTTC | CSVERQQETQYF
. | TRBJ1-6 | TRBV6-1 | TRBD1 | TGTGCCAGCAGCATAACGAAGGACAGGGGTTCACCCCTCCACTTT | CASSITKDRGSPLHF
few | TRBJ1-2 | TRBV6-2/TRBV6-3 | TRBD1 | TGTGCCAGCAGCCGCCCTATGACAGGGAGATGGTATGGCTACACCTTC | CASSRPMTGRWYGYTF
few | TRBJ2-7 | TRBV28 | TRBD2 | TGTGCCAGCAGGCGGCGGGAGGTACCCGAGCAGTACTTC | CASRRREVPEQYF
few | TRBJ2-7 | TRBV27 | . | TGTGCCAGCAGTCCTCTAAGTACAGGGAGATACGAGCAGTACTTC | CASSPLSTGRYEQYF
few | TRBJ2-3 | TRBV4-2 | TRBD2 | TGTGCCAGCAGCCAAGGACTAGCGGGGGATGTAGATACGCAGTATTTT | CASSQGLAGDVDTQYF
. | TRBJ2-2 | TRBV5-1 | TRBD1 | TGCGCCAGCAGCACCGGACAGGAAGGAAACACCGGGGAGCTGTTTTTT | CASSTGQEGNTGELFF
few | TRBJ2-5 | TRBV6-1 | . | TGTGCCAGCAGTGCGACATGGTACCAAGAGACCCAGTACTTC | CASSATWYQETQYF
. | TRBJ1-5 | TRBV28 | . | TGTGCCAGCCGCAAGGACCAGGGGAGCAATCAGCCCCAGCATTTT | CASRKDQGSNQPQHF
. | TRBJ1-4 | TRBV5-1 | TRBD1 | TGCGCCAGCAGCTTGGGGGGACAGGGTTACGAAAAACTGTTTTTT | CASSLGGQGYEKLFF
few | TRBJ2-7 | TRBV4-2 | . | TGTGCCAGCAGCACTGGCTCCGGGCAGTCCTACGAGCAGTACTTC | CASSTGSGQSYEQYF
. | TRBJ2-5 | TRBV10-3 | . | TGTGCCATCAGTGAGTCTGTGGGGCCCCAAGAGACCCAGTACTTC | CAISESVGPQETQYF
few | TRBJ1-5 | TRBV6-1 | . | TGTGCCAGCAGTGCTCGACCCATGCGGGAGGGTAATCAGCCCCAGCATTTT | CASSARPMREGNQPQHF
few | TRBJ1-1 | TRBV20-1 | TRBD1 | TGCAGTGCTAGAGATGCAGGGGGGGCCACTGAAGCTTTCTTT | CSARDAGGATEAFF
few | TRBJ2-7 | TRBV27 | . | TGTGCCAGCAGTTTATCCGGTCCGGACTTTAGGCTTGGGCAGTACTTC | CASSLSGPDFRLGQYF
many | TRBJ2-7 | TRBV29-1 | . | TGCAGCGTTGACGTAGGGACCCTAACCGACGAGCAGTACTTC | CSVDVGTLTDEQYF
few | TRBJ2-1 | TRBV5-1 | TRBD1 | TGCGCCAGCAGGTCTATGGGACAGGGGACCGATGAGCAGTTCTTC | CASRSMGQGTDEQFF
few | TRBJ2-3 | TRBV6-2/TRBV6-3 | TRBD1 | TGTGCCAGCAGAACCACCGGGACAGGGGGGTATGGCACAGATACGCAGTATTTT | CASRTTGTGGYGTDTQYF